These 8 T cell receptor beta chains came from one sample sequenced in a study of blood T cell repertoires in COVID-19. The protocol was immunoSEQ multiplex PCR, while the TCRdb copy is restricted to in-frame clones and leaves out a portion. Among about 91,000 clones, 88% were seen once, and the ten largest hold 7% to 8.5%. The sequencing sample was made of peripheral blood. All receptors come from a woman in her 70s with acute or convalescent COVID-19.

The V call is TRBV27, the J call TRBJ2-2, with D uncertain. From germline, CDR1 is MNHEY and CDR2 SMNVEV (reference sequence). Trimming took 6 bases from V and 5 from J, leaving 10 bases between them. CDR3 length equals 13 residues. CDR3 protein: CASSHSWTGELFF. The CDR3 bases are TGTGCCAGCAGCCACTCCTGGACCGGGGAGCTGTTTTTT.

The chain recombines TRBV5-1 with TRBJ2-7; no reliable D call. The CDR3 covers 13 residues. Per the germline V gene, CDR1 is SGHRS and CDR2 is YFSETQ. V was shortened by 0 bases and J by 3 bases, with 7 bases between the two germline ends. CDR3 protein: CASSLDLSYEQYF. CDR3 nucleotides: TGCGCCAGCAGCTTGGACCTTAGCTACGAGCAGTACTTC.

The V and J genes are TRBV7-3 and TRBJ2-1; 10 bases agree with TRBD2. CDR3 length: 17 residues. Germline V lookup: CDR1 SGHTA, CDR2 FQGTGA. V gave up 5 bases and J gave up 7 bases; unmatched junction bases: 14. The CDR3 bases are TGTGCCAGCAGCAAAGGAGGTACTAGCGGGACTGGGAATGAGCAGTTCTTC. It translates to CASSKGGTSGTGNEQFF.

V is TRBV7-9 and J is TRBJ2-7, with D unclear. Germline V gene sequence: CDR1 SEHNR, CDR2 FQNEAQ (reference sequence). The ends were cut back, 3 bases at V and 5 bases at J, with 17 bases in the middle. The CDR3 consists of 15 residues. CDR3 sequence reads: CASSFLTPVGNEQYF. The CDR3 nucleotides read TGTGCCAGCAGCTTCCTTACCCCGGTTGGTAACGAGCAGTACTTC.

The chain links TRBV28 to TRBJ2-2; D is ambiguous. V was trimmed by 1 base and J by 6 bases, leaving 6 bases between them. Germline-derived CDR1 and CDR2 are MDHEN and SYDVKM. This CDR3 comprises 13 residues. CDR3: CASSLSVSGELFF. In nucleotides, the CDR3 is TGTGCCAGCAGTTTATCGGTATCCGGGGAGCTGTTTTTT.

This clone has a handful of counts. This chain links TRBV10-1 with TRBJ1-2; 12 nucleotides agree with TRBD1. This CDR3 has 15 residues. V shed 5 bases, J shed 8 bases, and the junction held 9 bases outside the gene matches. Per the germline V gene, CDR1 is WNHNN and CDR2 is SYGVQD (reference sequence). CDR3 loop: CASSSGTGGARGYTF. The CDR3 region has the DNA TGCGCCAGCAGTTCCGGGACAGGGGGCGCGAGGGGCTACACCTTC.

The chain has TRBV9 and TRBJ2-2; D remains unclear. Germline V gene data show CDR1 as SGDLS and CDR2 as YYNGEE. This CDR3 has 14 residues. Trimming removed 1 base at V and 3 bases at J, with 7 bases between. The CDR3 region is CASSVFIDTGELFF. In DNA, the CDR3 is TGTGCCAGCAGCGTATTTATAGACACCGGGGAGCTGTTTTTT.

The rearrangement joins TRBV24-1 to TRBJ1-1; TRBD1 matches at 8 bases. The CDR3 length is 17 residues. Germline CDR1 is KGHDR and CDR2 is SFDVKD. Unmatched junction bases numbered 13, after V lost 5 bases and J lost 3 bases. In DNA, the CDR3 is TGTGCCACCAGTGCCTACTCCTCAGGGGGCAAGGACACTGAAGCTTTCTTT. This gives the protein CATSAYSSGGKDTEAFF.